Below are 30 T cell receptor beta chains sequenced from a single sample in a study of blood T cell repertoires in COVID-19. The assay was immunoSEQ multiplex PCR, and TCRdb's table has in-frame clones only and misses some. The sample contains about 110,000 clones, about 93% of which appear only once. Specimen: peripheral blood. These receptors all stem from a woman aged 25-40 years with acute or convalescent COVID-19.

CDR3 amino acids: CASSLTRGQPQHF. The CDR3, as DNA: TGTGCCAGCAGCCTCACGAGAGGGCAGCCCCAGCATTTT. The V call is TRBV28, the J call TRBJ1-5; D call uncertain. The CDR3 extends over 13 amino acids. Deletions cut 6 bases from V and 7 bases from J, with 13 bases between. Germline V gives CDR1 MDHEN, CDR2 SYDVKM.

The chain combines TRBV11-1 with TRBJ1-1, with a tentative D call TRBD1 (6 bases). The CDR3 sequence is 13 residues long. Germline assignment: CDR1 SGHAT and CDR2 FQDESV (reference sequence). Trimming took off 5 bases at V and 6 bases at J, with 13 bases between the two ends. As DNA, the CDR3 is TGTGCCAGCAGCACCCAACAGGGAGCTGAAGCTTTCTTT. This gives the protein CASSTQQGAEAFF.

This clone has just one count. The chain links TRBV29-1 to TRBJ2-1, with 12 nucleotides matching TRBD1. There are 14 residues in the CDR3. Germline V gives CDR1 SQVTM, CDR2 ANQGSEA. Trimming removed 7 bases from V and 9 bases from J; junction bases left unmatched: 10. CDR3 sequence (DNA): TGCAGCGGCGCCACCGGGACAGGGGGCCTTGAGCAGTTCTTC. Amino acids: CSGATGTGGLEQFF.

V and J are TRBV4-2 and TRBJ1-4; D unclear. The CDR3 is 16 amino acids. V lost 0 bases and J 4 bases, leaving 12 bases between the germline ends. Germline V lookup: CDR1 LGHNA, CDR2 YNFKEQ. The DNA of the CDR3 is TGTGCCAGCAGCCAAGATTATACAGCAGTTAATGAAAAACTGTTTTTT. Translating gives CASSQDYTAVNEKLFF.

The chain has TRBV6-5 and TRBJ2-7, with 8 bases identical to TRBD1. This CDR3 is 15 amino acids long. Trimming cost V 0 bases and J 3 bases; bases outside gene matches: 4. Germline V gene sequence: CDR1 MNHEY, CDR2 SVGAGI. The CDR3 loop reads CASSYSGTGNYEQYF. The CDR3 bases are TGTGCCAGCAGTTACTCAGGGACAGGAAACTACGAGCAGTACTTC.

This rearrangement joins TRBV6-6 to TRBJ2-7; 8 nucleotides line up with TRBD2. Trimming took 5 bases from V and 2 from J; bases not matched to a gene: 5. This CDR3 contains 14 residues. CDR1 and CDR2 from the germline V gene are MNHNY and SVGAGI (reference sequence). CDR3 coding DNA: TGTGCCAGCAGTCCGCGGGGGGCCACCTACGAGCAGTACTTC. It translates to CASSPRGATYEQYF.

CDR3 sequence (DNA): TGTGCCAGCAGCCTCGGGGGTTACTCCCACGATGAGCAGTTCTTC. Translated, it gives CASSLGGYSHDEQFF. This chain links TRBV7-8 with TRBJ2-1; possible D gene TRBD2, 6 bases. Germline V gene sequence: CDR1 SGHVS, CDR2 FQNEAQ. Trimming left V 5 bases short and J 8 bases short, with 19 bases between. This CDR3 spans 15 amino acids.

The V call is TRBV6-5, the J call TRBJ1-2; 10 bases fit TRBD1. V gave up 5 bases and J gave up 6 bases; unmatched junction bases: 6. The CDR3 runs to 14 residues. CDR1 MNHEY and CDR2 SVGAGI come from the germline V gene. CDR3 protein: CASSHQGQGDGYTF. The CDR3 DNA reads TGTGCCAGCAGTCATCAAGGACAGGGGGATGGCTACACCTTC.

The chain has TRBV5-5 and TRBJ2-3, with unresolved D. The germline V and J ends were trimmed by 0 bases and 2 bases, with 13 bases remaining between them. CDR1 SGHKS and CDR2 YYEKEE come from the germline V gene (reference sequence). The CDR3 length is 16 residues. The CDR3 DNA follows: TGTGCCAGCAGCTTGGGACACCGAAGTCCCACAGATACGCAGTATTTT. The encoded protein is CASSLGHRSPTDTQYF.

The chain has TRBV29-1 and TRBJ2-1; 7 bases line up with TRBD2. Trimming took 5 bases from V and 7 from J; bases not matched to a gene: 8. This CDR3 contains 13 residues. CDR1 and CDR2 (germline): SQVTM, ANQGSEA. The CDR3 region has the DNA TGCAGCGTTATGAGGGAGGGCCCGAATGAGCAGTTCTTC. Translated, it gives CSVMREGPNEQFF.

The chain joins TRBV4-2 to TRBJ1-4; 12 nucleotides match TRBD1. Trimming removed 3 bases from V and 4 bases from J; junction bases left unmatched: 12. The length of the CDR3 is 19 residues. Germline assignment: CDR1 LGHNA and CDR2 YNFKEQ. The CDR3 spells CASSHTAAGQGAFNEKLFF. In DNA form, the CDR3 reads TGTGCCAGCAGCCATACCGCGGCGGGACAGGGGGCTTTTAATGAAAAACTGTTTTTT.

J is TRBJ1-6 and V is TRBV7-9; D gene unclear. Germline CDR1 reads SEHNR; CDR2 reads FQNEAQ (reference sequence). The CDR3 contains 15 residues. V lost 0 bases and J lost 8, with 11 bases in between. The CDR3 nucleotides are TGTGCCAGCAGCTTAGCCTACGCCGTGGATTCACCCCTCCACTTT. Translated, it gives CASSLAYAVDSPLHF.

The chain recombines TRBV15 with TRBJ2-1, with TRBD2 matching 8 bases. Germline V gives CDR1 LNHNV, CDR2 YYDKDF (reference sequence). This CDR3 spans 13 amino acids. V dropped 6 bases and J dropped 2; count of bases not matched to a gene: 0. Here the CDR3 DNA reads TGTGCCACCAGGCGGGGGGCCTACAATGAGCAGTTCTTC. It encodes CATRRGAYNEQFF.

The rearrangement joins TRBV5-1 to TRBJ2-3, with 7 bases that match TRBD2. Per germline, CDR1 SGHRS and CDR2 YFSETQ. This CDR3 spans 15 amino acids. The ends lost 4 bases at V and 4 bases at J; junction bases unmatched: 9. The CDR3 sequence is CASSPGGGGADTQYF. The CDR3, as DNA: TGCGCCAGCAGCCCAGGCGGCGGGGGTGCAGATACGCAGTATTTT.

This rearrangement joins TRBV27 to TRBJ2-7, with 12 bases matching TRBD1. The CDR3 has 18 residues. CDR1 and CDR2 (germline): MNHEY, SMNVEV (reference sequence). The junction had 15 bases not matched to a gene; V was cut back by 6 bases and J by 3 bases. CDR3 bases: TGTGCCAGCAGCACCTTGGGGACAGGGGGCCCCCGGGACTACGAGCAGTACTTC. Protein: CASSTLGTGGPRDYEQYF.

CDR3 DNA sequence: TGTGCCATCAGTGTATCCGACAATGAGCAGTTCTTC. Protein: CAISVSDNEQFF. The chain carries TRBV10-3 and TRBJ2-1; no clear D gene. The CDR3 length is 12 residues. Germline CDR1 and CDR2: ENHRY and SYGVKD. Trimming took 4 bases from V and 5 from J, leaving 6 bases between them.

The chain couples TRBV9 to TRBJ1-1; no clear D. Looked up from germline, CDR1 is SGDLS and CDR2 is YYNGEE. The CDR3 spans 16 residues. Trimming stripped 0 bases from V and 1 base from J, with 13 bases between. The CDR3 DNA follows: TGTGCCAGCAGCGTAGCGGAAGGTTCGGGGAACACTGAAGCTTTCTTT. Amino acids: CASSVAEGSGNTEAFF.

The rearrangement links TRBV6-6 to TRBJ2-2; 7 bases are shared with TRBD2. Trimming removed 5 bases from V and 4 bases from J; junction bases left unmatched: 13. Per germline, CDR1 MNHNY and CDR2 SVGAGI (reference sequence). CDR3 length: 17 amino acids. The CDR3 bases are TGTGCCAGCAGTCCCTGGGACGGGAGGTATGGCACCGGGGAGCTGTTTTTT. It codes for CASSPWDGRYGTGELFF.

The chain is built from TRBV5-1 and TRBJ1-3; the match to TRBD1 covers 12 bases. The CDR3 has 16 residues. Losses at the gene ends were 4 bases for V and 8 bases for J; bases not matched to a gene: 10. Germline V CDR1 and CDR2: SGHRS, YFSETQ. CDR3 in DNA: TGCGCCAGCAGCCCGGCCGGGACAGGGGGCGCACACACCATATATTTT. This translates into CASSPAGTGGAHTIYF.

This chain joins TRBV27 and TRBJ2-7, with 8 bases fitting TRBD2. Unmatched junction bases numbered 3, after V lost 6 bases and J lost 2 bases. The CDR3 has 13 amino acids. Germline V gives CDR1 MNHEY, CDR2 SMNVEV (reference sequence). In DNA form, the CDR3 reads TGTGCCAGCAGCAGCGGGGGACCCTACGAGCAGTACTTC. It specifies CASSSGGPYEQYF.

V and J are TRBV11-2 and TRBJ1-4; D call uncertain. The ends were cut back, 1 base at V and 11 bases at J, with 14 bases in the middle. The CDR3 spans 14 residues. Per germline, CDR1 SGHAT and CDR2 FQNNGV. The DNA for the CDR3 is TGTGCCAGCAGCTTAGTGGGTAGGAGCCACAAACTGTTTTTT. It codes for CASSLVGRSHKLFF.

Comments on this clone: The limits of the CDR3 on the DNA are not certain, so only TCRdb's listed CDR3 is given. V and J are TRBV12-3 or TRBV12-4 and TRBJ2-3; TRBD1 is taken as the D call from the table, unchecked against the DNA. The CDR3 region is 12 residues in length, termini included. CDR3 amino acids: CASSFGQGIKYF.

This sequence joins TRBV11-2 and TRBJ1-2; 7 bases are a match to TRBD1. The CDR3 runs to 14 residues. With V trimmed by 7 bases and J by 0 bases, 5 bases remained unmatched. CDR1 SGHAT and CDR2 FQNNGV come from the germline V gene. Here the CDR3 reads CASTTGTANYGYTF. The CDR3 DNA reads TGTGCCAGCACCACCGGGACAGCTAACTATGGCTACACCTTC.

This clone showed up just a few times. The chain recombines TRBV28 with TRBJ1-1; weak D call: TRBD1 (5 bases). V was trimmed by 3 bases and J by 5 bases, leaving 13 bases between them. Germline CDR1 is MDHEN and CDR2 is SYDVKM. This CDR3 is 14 amino acids long. CDR3 nucleotides: TGTGCCAGCAGTTTTTCGGGGGTTGGAACTGAAGCTTTCTTT. Protein product: CASSFSGVGTEAFF.

The chain links TRBV10-3 to TRBJ2-7; D unclear. The CDR3 is 11 residues long. V was clipped by 10 bases and J by 5 bases, with 12 bases between them. CDR1 ENHRY and CDR2 SYGVKD come from the germline V gene. CDR3 nucleotides: TGTGCCACTACCGAGTTAGACGAGCAGTACTTC. Translation: CATTELDEQYF.

The V call is TRBV4-3, the J call TRBJ2-7, with a tentative D call TRBD2 (5 bases). CDR3 length: 14 amino acids. Germline assignment: CDR1 LGHNA and CDR2 YSLEER. The V end lost 2 bases, the J end lost 4 bases, and 12 bases lay between the germline ends. The DNA of the CDR3 is TGCGCCAGCAGCCAATCTTCACTAGATTACGAGCAGTACTTC. This codes for CASSQSSLDYEQYF.

This rearrangement joins TRBV19 to TRBJ2-2, with 11 bases aligning to TRBD2. CDR1 LNHDA and CDR2 SQIVND come from the germline V gene (reference sequence). The CDR3 extends over 19 amino acids. Trimming removed 4 bases from V and 0 bases from J; junction bases left unmatched: 10. This CDR3 is CASSTGTSGDYANTGELFF. The CDR3 nucleotides read TGTGCCAGTAGTACCGGGACTAGCGGAGACTACGCGAACACCGGGGAGCTGTTTTTT. The whole variable domain, filled in from reference TRBV19 and TRBJ2-2, reads DGGITQSPKYLFRKEGQNVTLSCEQNLNHDAMYWYRQDPGQGLRLIYYSQIVNDFQKGDIAEGYSVSREKKESFPLTVTSAQKNPTAFYLCASSTGTSGDYANTGELFFGEGSRLTVL.

The rearrangement joins TRBV12-3 or TRBV12-4 to TRBJ2-1; maybe TRBD2 (5 bases). Trimming pared 0 bases from V and 15 bases from J, leaving 15 bases between. This CDR3 has 13 amino acids. The CDR3 here is CASSLALATLRFF. CDR3 in DNA: TGTGCCAGCAGTTTAGCGCTAGCCACCCTTCGGTTCTTC.

This sequence joins TRBV28 and TRBJ1-2; maybe TRBD1 (5 bases). The CDR3 consists of 16 residues. V was trimmed by 3 bases and J by 1 base, leaving 15 bases between them. Germline V gene data show CDR1 as MDHEN and CDR2 as SYDVKM. This CDR3 reads CASSLASAGVNYGYTF. Written as DNA, the CDR3 is TGTGCCAGCAGTTTGGCCTCCGCGGGGGTTAACTATGGCTACACCTTC.

The chain is built from TRBV4-1 and TRBJ1-2, with D uncertain. The germline V gene has CDR1 MGHRA and CDR2 YSYEKL. The ends were cut back, 2 bases at V and 8 bases at J, with 15 bases in the middle. This CDR3 has 14 residues. The CDR3 bases are TGCGCCAGCAGCCAATACATGGCTTCGGGGGGCTACACCTTC. Protein product: CASSQYMASGGYTF.